This T cell receptor beta chain was sequenced for a study of blood T cell repertoires in COVID-19. In the study overall: T cells, B-cell-depleted T cells, or PBMCs provided the cDNA or gDNA that served as material.

This clone occurred once. Germline V gene data show CDR1 as KGHDR and CDR2 as SFDVKD. The CDR3 runs to 16 residues. Trimming at V came to 0 bases and at J to 4 bases, leaving 4 bases not matched to a gene. Enrolled during active infection, Seattle patients were then followed longitudinally. Authors' data handling: Reference gene primers were amplified, and this amplification served to estimate nucleated cell counts. Data came from immunoSEQ multiplex PCR; TCRdb stores just in-frame clones and leaves some out. V, J and clone size are taken as reported in that table, and D and trimming were inferred from the DNA itself. The data hold roughly 440,000 clones, with approximately 88% observed a single time.

This sequence was found in a woman aged 50 to 60 with COVID-19, enrolled during active disease. Source material: peripheral blood. The gene calls are TRBV24-1 and TRBJ2-3; 9 nucleotides align to TRBD1. The CDR3 sequence is CATSDLGTGTPDTQYF. The DNA of the CDR3 is TGTGCCACCAGTGATTTGGGGACAGGGACCCCAGATACGCAGTATTTT.